This T cell receptor (beta chain) comes out of a study of shared clonotypes between healthy human individuals. Whole-study findings and limits: Between four donors, naive CD4 clonotypes were shared at a level of about 5%.

A split of CD4+ cells into CD45RA+ naive and CD45RA-negative memory subsets was performed. Looked up from germline, CDR1 is LNHDA and CDR2 is SQIVND (reference sequence). Trimming removed 6 bases from V and 7 bases from J; junction bases left unmatched: 12. There are 15 residues in the CDR3. This clone occurred a few times. Its antigen is as yet unknown. Genomic DNA per cell subset filled all wells of several immunoSEQ plates. The authors loaded 200 ng DNA, approximately 30,000 T cell genomes, into sorted-subset replicate PCRs. The method was immunoSEQ multiplex PCR; TCRdb's version includes in-frame clones alone and lacks a portion of them. The sample lists roughly 680,000 clones; 55% to 80% were seen once.

This TCR was recovered from a young woman in good health. The V call is TRBV19, the J call TRBJ2-1; 7 bases map to TRBD1. The material sequenced was memory CD4+ T cells sorted from blood. Specified subset: CD45RA-negative fraction. This CDR3 is CASRREGTAHNEQFF. For the CDR3, the DNA is TGTGCCAGTAGAAGAGAGGGGACAGCCCATAATGAGCAGTTCTTC.